This T cell receptor (beta chain) is drawn from a study of radiation and T cells in renal cell carcinoma. This sample's treatment: treatment-naive control, cytoreductive nephrectomy. This clone was observed a handful of times. Method: immunoSEQ multiplex PCR; TCRdb's copy keeps in-frame clones and lacks some. The repertoire holds approximately 21,000 clones, 45% to 70% seen once, with about a fifth in the top ten. This clonotype was sampled from a human donor with renal cell carcinoma. Sequences were derived from tumor tissue, sampled from a patient whose treatment was nephrectomy without radiotherapy.

CDR3: CASSVQGGPQHF. The CDR3 region has the DNA TGTGCCAGCAGTGTCCAGGGAGGGCCCCAGCATTTT. V and J are TRBV2 and TRBJ1-5; a possible D gene is TRBD1 (5 bases). This CDR3 is 12 amino acids long. The V gene's germline CDR1 is SNHLY and CDR2 FYNNEI. The germline V and J ends were trimmed by 4 bases and 9 bases, with 10 bases remaining between them.